Each of the 3 T cell receptor beta chains below was sequenced from the same sample in a study of human T cells and chemical hapten exposure. Described time point: patch test 3, about 24 weeks after DPC sensitization. The treatment: therapeutic diphenylcyclopropenone sensitization with weekly scalp DPC. One entry per CDR3 protein results from TCRdb running MiXCR on the RACE reads. The sample lists about 190,000 distinct CDR3 sequences; under 25% were seen once. The sample here was whole blood, taken in connection with sensitization to the hapten diphenylcyclopropenone (DPC). The receptor source for this set is a woman in her thirties or forties with alopecia areata. Some clones in this sample may be carry-over from other donors' samples.

In this sample, this clonotype turned up once. J is TRBJ1-6 and V is TRBV6-2 or TRBV6-3, with no clear D. Trimming shortened V by 6 bases and J by 7 bases, and 13 bases separated the two germline ends. This CDR3 has 14 amino acids. Germline V gene data show CDR1 as MNHEY and CDR2 as SVGEGT. DNA of the CDR3: TGTGCCAGCAGACAAGGACCGCGGAATTCACCCCTCCACTTT. Translation gives CASRQGPRNSPLHF.

The chain combines TRBV20-1 with TRBJ2-1; no definite D call. The germline V gene has CDR1 DFQATT and CDR2 SNEGSKA (reference sequence). The CDR3 extends over 17 amino acids. Trimming pared 5 bases from V and 0 bases from J, leaving 20 bases between. The CDR3 here is CSAGPVTGRSSYNEQFF. The CDR3 coding sequence is TGCAGTGCTGGACCCGTGACTGGGCGGAGCTCCTACAATGAGCAGTTCTTC.

This clonotype was detected a few times. The CDR3 nucleotides are TGCAGTGCTAGCTCCCCGGCTAGCTCGTGGAATGAGCAGTTCTTC. It encodes CSASSPASSWNEQFF. The chain has TRBV20-1 and TRBJ2-1; perhaps TRBD2 as D (5 bases). Germline CDR1 is DFQATT and CDR2 is SNEGSKA (reference sequence). The CDR3 is made up of 15 amino acids. The ends were cut back, 3 bases at V and 7 bases at J, with 19 bases in the middle.